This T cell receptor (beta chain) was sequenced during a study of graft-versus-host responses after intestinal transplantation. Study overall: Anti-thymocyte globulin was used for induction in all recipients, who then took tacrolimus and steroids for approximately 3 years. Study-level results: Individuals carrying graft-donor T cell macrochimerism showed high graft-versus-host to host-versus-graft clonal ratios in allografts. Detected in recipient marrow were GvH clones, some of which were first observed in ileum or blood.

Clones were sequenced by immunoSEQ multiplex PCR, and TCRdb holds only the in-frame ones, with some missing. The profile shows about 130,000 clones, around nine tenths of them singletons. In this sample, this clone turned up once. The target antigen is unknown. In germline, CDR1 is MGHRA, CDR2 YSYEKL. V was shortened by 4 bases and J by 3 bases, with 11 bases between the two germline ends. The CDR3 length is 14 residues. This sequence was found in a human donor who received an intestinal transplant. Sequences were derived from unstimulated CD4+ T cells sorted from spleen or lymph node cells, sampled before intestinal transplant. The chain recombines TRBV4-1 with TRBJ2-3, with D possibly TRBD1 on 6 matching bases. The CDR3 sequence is CASSPDRGTDTQYF. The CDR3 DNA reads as TGCGCCAGCAGCCCGGACAGAGGGACAGATACGCAGTATTTT.